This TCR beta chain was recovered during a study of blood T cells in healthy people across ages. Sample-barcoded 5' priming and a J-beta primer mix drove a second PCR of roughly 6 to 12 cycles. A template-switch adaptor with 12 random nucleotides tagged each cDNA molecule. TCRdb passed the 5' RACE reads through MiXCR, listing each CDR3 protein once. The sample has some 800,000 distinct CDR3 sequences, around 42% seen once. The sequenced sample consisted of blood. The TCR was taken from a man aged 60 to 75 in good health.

CDR3 in DNA: TGTGCCAGCTCACCGAACGGACAGGGTATAAACAATGAGCAGTTCTTC. Translated: CASSPNGQGINNEQFF. V and J are TRBV18 and TRBJ2-1, with 8 bases identical to TRBD1. The germline V gene has CDR1 KGHSH and CDR2 LQKENI. Trimming took 3 bases from V and 5 from J; bases not matched to a gene: 9. CDR3 length equals 16 residues.